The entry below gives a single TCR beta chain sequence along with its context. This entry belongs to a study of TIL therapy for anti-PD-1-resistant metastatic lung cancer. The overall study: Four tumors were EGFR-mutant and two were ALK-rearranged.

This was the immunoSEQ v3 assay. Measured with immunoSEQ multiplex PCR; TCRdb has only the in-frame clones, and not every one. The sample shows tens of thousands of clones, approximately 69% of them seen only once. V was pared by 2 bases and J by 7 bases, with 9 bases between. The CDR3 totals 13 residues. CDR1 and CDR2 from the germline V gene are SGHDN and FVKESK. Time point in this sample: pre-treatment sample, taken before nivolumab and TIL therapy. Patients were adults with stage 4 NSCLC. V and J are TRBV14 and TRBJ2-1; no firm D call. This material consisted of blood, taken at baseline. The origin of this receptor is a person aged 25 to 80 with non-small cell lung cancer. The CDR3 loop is CASSQQPVNEQFF. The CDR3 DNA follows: TGTGCCAGCAGCCAACAGCCCGTTAATGAGCAGTTCTTC. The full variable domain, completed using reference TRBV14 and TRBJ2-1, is EAGVTQFPSHSVIEKGQTVTLRCDPISGHDNLYWYRRVMGKEIKFLLHFVKESKQDESGMPNNRFLAERTGGTYSTLKVQPAELEDSGVYFCASSQQPVNEQFFGPGTRLTVL.